These 15 T cell receptor beta chains came from one sample sequenced in a study of cytomegalovirus exposure and HLA in healthy donors (dated by TCRdb to 2015 to 2018). Library preparation was by the immunoSEQ multiplex PCR assay. For the multiplex PCR, a mixture combining 60 forward primers for TCR Vbeta segments and 13 reverse primers for TCR Jbeta segments was used. TCRdb mirrors the immuneACCESS table, restricted to in-frame sequences. Some clones are absent from its copies; in checked studies, under half trace to an unresolved V gene, and the reason for the others is unknown. The sample has approximately 190,000 clones on record, 81% of them singletons. The leading ten clones occupy around 3.6% of the sample. Input material: PBMCs. The receptor set was obtained from a man aged 40-55 years in good health and CMV-seropositive.

The rearrangement joins TRBV6-5 to TRBJ1-6; 7 bases match TRBD1. The J segment lost 9 bases and the V segment lost 5 bases, leaving 7 bases of the junction unmatched. Germline values: CDR1 MNHEY, CDR2 SVGAGI. The CDR3 is made up of 14 amino acids. In DNA form, the CDR3 reads TGTGCCAGCAGTACCGATTCAGGGGGTTCACCCCTCCACTTT. It codes for CASSTDSGGSPLHF.

This clone was picked up a small number of times. The chain combines TRBV6-5 with TRBJ1-1, with D possibly being TRBD1 (5 bases). The ends were cut back, 0 bases at V and 3 bases at J, with 11 bases in the middle. The CDR3 has 15 amino acids. Germline CDR1 MNHEY, CDR2 SVGAGI. In DNA, the CDR3 is TGTGCCAGCAGTTACTCGACGGGGACTGACACTGAAGCTTTCTTT. This encodes CASSYSTGTDTEAFF.

The chain carries TRBV18 and TRBJ1-1, with TRBD1 identical over 9 bases. The trim removed 3 bases at V and 7 bases at J, leaving 3 bases unmatched. Looked up from germline, CDR1 is KGHSH and CDR2 is LQKENI. The CDR3 has 13 amino acids. CDR3 sequence: CASSPQGQGEAFF. CDR3 bases: TGTGCCAGCTCACCCCAGGGACAGGGTGAAGCTTTCTTT.

The CDR3, as DNA: TGTGCCAGCAAGCCCTGGTCCAGGGGACGAGCCTACGAGCAGTACTTC. Translated: CASKPWSRGRAYEQYF. The V call is TRBV5-6, the J call TRBJ2-5; a possible D gene is TRBD1 (6 bases). The J call may be in error: the DNA end matches TRBJ2-7 better. This CDR3 is 16 amino acids long. Germline loops: CDR1 SGHDT, CDR2 YYEEEE.

This rearrangement joins TRBV28 to TRBJ2-7; tentatively, D is TRBD2 (5 bases). The CDR3 has 14 amino acids. Germline V lookup: CDR1 MDHEN, CDR2 SYDVKM. The V end lost 5 bases, the J end lost 4 bases, and 15 bases lay between the germline ends. This CDR3 is CASSPIGEWYEQYF. The CDR3 region has the DNA TGTGCCAGCAGTCCCATCGGGGAGTGGTACGAGCAGTACTTC. The full variable domain, completed using reference TRBV28 and TRBJ2-7, is DVKVTQSSRYLVKRTGEKVFLECVQDMDHENMFWYRQDPGLGLRLIYFSYDVKMKEKGDIPEGYSVSREKKERFSLILESASTNQTSMYLCASSPIGEWYEQYFGPGTRLTVT.

This clone was seen only once. This chain joins TRBV5-4 and TRBJ2-1, with 7 bases fitting TRBD1. Trimming removed 2 bases from V and 5 bases from J; junction bases left unmatched: 7. The CDR3 runs 15 residues. The germline CDR1 and CDR2 sequences are SGHNT and YYREEE (reference sequence). CDR3 protein: CASSLRTGHDNEQFF. CDR3 nucleotides: TGTGCCAGCAGCTTACGGACAGGTCACGACAATGAGCAGTTCTTC. The full variable domain, in which reference TRBV5-4 and TRBJ2-1 provide the parts outside the CDR3, is ETGVTQSPTHLIKTRGQQVTLRCSSQSGHNTVSWYQQALGQGPQFIFQYYREEENGRGNFPPRFSGLQFPNYSSELNVNALELDDSALYLCASSLRTGHDNEQFFGPGTRLTVL.

A single count supports this clone. The J gene is TRBJ2-7, the V gene TRBV10-3, with 10 bases aligning to TRBD2. Germline loops: CDR1 ENHRY, CDR2 SYGVKD. There are 14 residues in the CDR3. Germline trimming cut 6 bases from V and 6 bases from J; bases unmatched to any gene: 8. This CDR3 is CAIRTGTSVGEQYF. The CDR3 coding sequence is TGTGCCATCAGAACCGGGACTAGCGTTGGCGAGCAGTACTTC.

The chain has TRBV14 and TRBJ2-5; D perhaps matches TRBD1 (6 bases). Trimming left V 0 bases short and J 7 bases short, with 21 bases between. The germline gives CDR1 SGHDN, CDR2 FVKESK. This CDR3 spans 17 amino acids. CDR3 nucleotide sequence: TGTGCCAGCAGCCAAGAAAAGACAGGCCTTTCATGGGGGACCCAGTACTTC. Protein: CASSQEKTGLSWGTQYF.

Worth noting for this clone: At one boundary the junction diverges from the germline segment, which might be a read error. Other DNA sequences in this specimen translate into the identical CDR3. The CDR3 DNA reads as TGTGCCAGCAGCAACGGACTAGCGAGGGACAACGAGCAGTTCTTC. Translated, it gives CASSNGLARDNEQFF. The chain links TRBV4-2 to TRBJ2-1, with TRBD2 identical over 9 bases. The CDR3 sequence is 15 residues long. Germline V gives CDR1 LGHNA, CDR2 YNFKEQ.

This clone has only one observation. J is TRBJ2-7 and V is TRBV6-1; perhaps TRBD1 as D (5 bases). V gave up 5 bases and J gave up 1 base, with 12 bases separating them. Germline values: CDR1 MNHNS, CDR2 SASEGT. The CDR3 has 14 amino acids. In DNA, the CDR3 is TGTGCCAGCAGTTTTACAGGATTATCCTACGAGCAGTACTTC. This sequence encodes CASSFTGLSYEQYF.

The rearrangement uses TRBV5-5 and TRBJ1-6; D remains unclear. Trimming took off 5 bases at V and 5 bases at J, with 11 bases between the two ends. The CDR3 contains 14 residues. CDR1 SGHKS and CDR2 YYEKEE come from the germline V gene (reference sequence). CDR3 in amino acids: CASRTFTDNSPLHF. DNA for the CDR3: TGTGCCAGCAGAACCTTCACGGATAATTCACCCCTCCACTTT. Based on the CDR3 plus reference TRBV5-5 and TRBJ1-6, the full variable domain is DAGVTQSPTHLIKTRGQQVTLRCSPISGHKSVSWYQQVLGQGPQFIFQYYEKEERGRGNFPDRFSARQFPNYSSELNVNALLLGDSALYLCASRTFTDNSPLHFGNGTRLTVT.

The chain joins TRBV11-2 to TRBJ1-5; D might be TRBD1 (5 bases). CDR1 is SGHAT and CDR2 is FQNNGV in the germline V gene. Trimming took off 5 bases at V and 5 bases at J, with 10 bases between the two ends. The CDR3 spans 13 residues. The DNA for the CDR3 is TGTGCCAGCAGCCCACAGGCTGATCAGCCCCAGCATTTT. Translating it yields CASSPQADQPQHF.

V usage is TRBV27 and J usage is TRBJ1-1; 10 nucleotides align to TRBD1. There are 17 residues in the CDR3. Trimming took 6 bases from V and 0 from J; bases not matched to a gene: 10. Per germline, CDR1 MNHEY and CDR2 SMNVEV (reference sequence). The CDR3 coding sequence is TGTGCCAGCAGACACGACGACAGGGGGCGGATGAACACTGAAGCTTTCTTT. Residues: CASRHDDRGRMNTEAFF.

Here the CDR3 reads CASSSPDRIHEQYF. DNA of the CDR3: TGTGCCAGCAGTTCCCCGGACAGGATTCACGAGCAGTACTTC. This rearrangement joins TRBV6-5 to TRBJ2-7; 7 nucleotides agree with TRBD1. CDR1 MNHEY and CDR2 SVGAGI come from the germline V gene. The CDR3 consists of 14 residues. J gave up 5 bases and V 4 bases, and 8 bases lay outside the gene matches.

The rearrangement uses TRBV4-2 and TRBJ1-4; 7 bases align to TRBD1. After removal of 5 bases from V and 5 bases from J, the junction contained 8 bases not matched to a gene. This CDR3 is 15 amino acids long. The germline V gene encodes CDR1 LGHNA and CDR2 YNFKEQ. The chain's CDR3 is CASSKRQGLNEKLFF. CDR3 DNA sequence: TGTGCCAGCAGCAAAAGACAGGGCCTAAATGAAAAACTGTTTTTT.